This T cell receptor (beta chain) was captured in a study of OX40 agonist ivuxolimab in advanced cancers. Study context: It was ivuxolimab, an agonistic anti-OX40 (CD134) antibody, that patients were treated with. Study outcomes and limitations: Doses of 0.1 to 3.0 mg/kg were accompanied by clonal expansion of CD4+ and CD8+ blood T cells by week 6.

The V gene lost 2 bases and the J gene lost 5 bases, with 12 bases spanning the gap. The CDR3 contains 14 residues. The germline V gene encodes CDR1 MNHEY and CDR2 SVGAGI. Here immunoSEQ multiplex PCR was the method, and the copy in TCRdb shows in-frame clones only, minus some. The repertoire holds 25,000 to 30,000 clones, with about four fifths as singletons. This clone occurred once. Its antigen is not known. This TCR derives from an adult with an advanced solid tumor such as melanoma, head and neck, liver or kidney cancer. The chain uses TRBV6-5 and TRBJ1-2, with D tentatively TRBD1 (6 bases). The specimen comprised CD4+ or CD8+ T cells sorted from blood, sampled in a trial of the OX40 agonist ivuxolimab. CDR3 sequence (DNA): TGTGCCAGCAGTTACGTGGGACAACAGTATGGCTACACCTTC. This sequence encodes CASSYVGQQYGYTF.